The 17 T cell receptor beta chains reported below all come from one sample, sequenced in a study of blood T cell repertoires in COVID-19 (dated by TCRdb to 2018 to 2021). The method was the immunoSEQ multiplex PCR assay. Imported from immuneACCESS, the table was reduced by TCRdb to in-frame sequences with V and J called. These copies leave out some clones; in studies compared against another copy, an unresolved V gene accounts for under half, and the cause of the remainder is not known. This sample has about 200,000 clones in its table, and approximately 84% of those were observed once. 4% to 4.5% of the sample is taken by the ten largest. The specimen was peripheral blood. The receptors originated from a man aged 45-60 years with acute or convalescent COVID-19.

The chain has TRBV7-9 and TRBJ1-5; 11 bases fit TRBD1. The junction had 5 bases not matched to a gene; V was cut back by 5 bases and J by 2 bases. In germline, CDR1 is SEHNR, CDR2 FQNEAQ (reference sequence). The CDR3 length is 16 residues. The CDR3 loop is CASSPWTGGGNQPQHF. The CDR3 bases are TGTGCCAGCAGCCCCTGGACAGGGGGCGGCAATCAGCCCCAGCATTTT.

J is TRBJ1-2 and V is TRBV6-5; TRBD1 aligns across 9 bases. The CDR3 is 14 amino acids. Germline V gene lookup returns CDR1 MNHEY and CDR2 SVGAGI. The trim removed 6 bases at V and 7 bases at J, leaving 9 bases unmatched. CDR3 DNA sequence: TGTGCCAGCAGCTCGGGACAGGGTGTAGGTGGCTACACCTTC. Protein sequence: CASSSGQGVGGYTF.

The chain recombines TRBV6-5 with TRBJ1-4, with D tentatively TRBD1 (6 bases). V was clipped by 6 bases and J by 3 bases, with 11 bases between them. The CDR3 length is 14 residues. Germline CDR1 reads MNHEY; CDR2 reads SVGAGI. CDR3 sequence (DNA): TGTGCCAGCAGACGGGACACATCTAATGAAAAACTGTTTTTT. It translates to CASRRDTSNEKLFF.

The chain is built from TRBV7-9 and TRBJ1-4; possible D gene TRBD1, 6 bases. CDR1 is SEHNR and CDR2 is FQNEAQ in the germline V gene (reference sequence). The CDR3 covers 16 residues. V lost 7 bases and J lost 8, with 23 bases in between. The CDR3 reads CASTKGGGTTAEKLFF. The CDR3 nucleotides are TGTGCCAGCACCAAAGGGGGGGGGACGACGGCGGAAAAACTGTTTTTT.

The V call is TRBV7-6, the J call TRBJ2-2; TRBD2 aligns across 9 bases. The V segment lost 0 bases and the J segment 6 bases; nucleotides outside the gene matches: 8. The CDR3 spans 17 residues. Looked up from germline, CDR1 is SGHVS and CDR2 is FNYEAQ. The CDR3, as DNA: TGTGCCAGCAGCTTAGCGGGGCTAGCGGGGAGCCCCGGGGAGCTGTTTTTT. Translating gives CASSLAGLAGSPGELFF. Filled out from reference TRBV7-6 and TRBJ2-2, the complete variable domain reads GAGVSQSPRYKVTKRGQDVALRCDPISGHVSLYWYRQALGQGPEFLTYFNYEAQQDKSGLPNDRFSAERPEGSISTLTIQRTEQRDSAMYRCASSLAGLAGSPGELFFGEGSRLTVL.

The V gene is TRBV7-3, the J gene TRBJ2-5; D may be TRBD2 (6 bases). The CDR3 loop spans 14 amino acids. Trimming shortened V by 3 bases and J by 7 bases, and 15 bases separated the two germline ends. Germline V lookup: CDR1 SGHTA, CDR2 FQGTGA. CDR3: CASSLGGVQATQYF. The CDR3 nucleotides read TGTGCCAGCAGCTTGGGGGGAGTTCAGGCGACCCAGTACTTC.

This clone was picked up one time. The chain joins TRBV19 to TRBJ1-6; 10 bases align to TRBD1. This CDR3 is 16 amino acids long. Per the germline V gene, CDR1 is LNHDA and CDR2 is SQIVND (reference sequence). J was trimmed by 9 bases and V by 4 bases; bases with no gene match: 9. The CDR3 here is CASSTFRGQGSSPLHF. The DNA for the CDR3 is TGTGCCAGTAGTACCTTCCGGGGACAGGGGTCTTCACCCCTCCACTTT. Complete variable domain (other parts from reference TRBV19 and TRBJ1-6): DGGITQSPKYLFRKEGQNVTLSCEQNLNHDAMYWYRQDPGQGLRLIYYSQIVNDFQKGDIAEGYSVSREKKESFPLTVTSAQKNPTAFYLCASSTFRGQGSSPLHFGNGTRLTVT.

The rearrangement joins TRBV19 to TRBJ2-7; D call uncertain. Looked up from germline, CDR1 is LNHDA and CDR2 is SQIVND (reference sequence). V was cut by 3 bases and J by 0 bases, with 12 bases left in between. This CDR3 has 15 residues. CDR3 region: CASSIAAAYSYEQYF. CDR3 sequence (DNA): TGTGCCAGTAGTATTGCGGCAGCCTACTCCTACGAGCAGTACTTC.

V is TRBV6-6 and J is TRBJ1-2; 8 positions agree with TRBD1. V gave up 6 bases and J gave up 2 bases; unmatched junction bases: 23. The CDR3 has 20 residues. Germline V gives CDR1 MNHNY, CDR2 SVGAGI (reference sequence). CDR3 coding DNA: TGTGCCAGCAGCCTACCTACGGACAGGGTCAGCAACGGCAGGAACTATGGCTACACCTTC. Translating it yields CASSLPTDRVSNGRNYGYTF.

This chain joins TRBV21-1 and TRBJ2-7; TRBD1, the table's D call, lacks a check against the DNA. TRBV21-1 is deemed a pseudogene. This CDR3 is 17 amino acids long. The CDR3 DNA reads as TGTGCCAGCAGCAACCCCTACGACAGAACTGATGACTACGAGCAGTACTTC. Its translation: CASSNPYDRTDDYEQYF.

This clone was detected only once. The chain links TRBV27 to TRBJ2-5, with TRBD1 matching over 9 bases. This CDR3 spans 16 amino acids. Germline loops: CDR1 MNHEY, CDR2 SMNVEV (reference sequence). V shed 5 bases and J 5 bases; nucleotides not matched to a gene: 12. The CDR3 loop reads CASSPRDRAVGETQYF. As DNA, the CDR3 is TGTGCCAGCAGTCCACGGGACAGGGCCGTTGGGGAGACCCAGTACTTC.

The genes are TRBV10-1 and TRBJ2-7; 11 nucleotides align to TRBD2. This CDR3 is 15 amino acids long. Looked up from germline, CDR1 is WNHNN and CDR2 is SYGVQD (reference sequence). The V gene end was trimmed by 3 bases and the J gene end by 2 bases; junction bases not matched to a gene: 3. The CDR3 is CASSDPTSGTYEQYF. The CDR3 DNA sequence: TGCGCCAGCAGTGATCCGACTAGCGGGACCTACGAGCAGTACTTC.

The CDR3 region has the DNA TGTGCCTGGAGACTAGCGGGGGGGCCGTATCGCACCGGGGAGCTGTTTTTT. This sequence encodes CAWRLAGGPYRTGELFF. This chain connects TRBV30 to TRBJ2-2; 13 nucleotides align to TRBD2. Losses at the gene ends were 3 bases for V and 4 bases for J; bases not matched to a gene: 8. CDR3 length: 17 amino acids. The V gene's germline CDR1 is GTSNPN and CDR2 SVGIG (reference sequence).

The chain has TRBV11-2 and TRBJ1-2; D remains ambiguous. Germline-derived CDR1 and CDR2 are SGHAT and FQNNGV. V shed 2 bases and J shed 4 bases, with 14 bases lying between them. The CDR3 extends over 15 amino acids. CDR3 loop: CASSLRGDPIYGYTF. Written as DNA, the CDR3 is TGTGCCAGCAGCTTACGGGGTGACCCAATCTATGGCTACACCTTC.

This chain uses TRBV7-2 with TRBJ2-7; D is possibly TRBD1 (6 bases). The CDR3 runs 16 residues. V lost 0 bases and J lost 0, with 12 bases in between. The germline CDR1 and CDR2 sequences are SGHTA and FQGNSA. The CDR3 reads CASSLAQGRYSYEQYF. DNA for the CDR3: TGTGCCAGCAGCTTAGCACAGGGAAGGTACTCCTACGAGCAGTACTTC.

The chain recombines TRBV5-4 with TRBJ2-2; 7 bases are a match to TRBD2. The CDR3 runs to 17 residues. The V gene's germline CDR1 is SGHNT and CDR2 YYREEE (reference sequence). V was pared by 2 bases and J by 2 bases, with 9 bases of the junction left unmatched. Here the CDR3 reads CASSFSMLAENTGELFF. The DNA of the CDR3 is TGTGCCAGCAGCTTCTCAATGCTAGCGGAAAACACCGGGGAGCTGTTTTTT.

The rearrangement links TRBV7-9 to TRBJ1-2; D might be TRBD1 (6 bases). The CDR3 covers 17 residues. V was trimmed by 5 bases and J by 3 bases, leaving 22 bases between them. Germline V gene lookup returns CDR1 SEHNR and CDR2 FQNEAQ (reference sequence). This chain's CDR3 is CASSKGQGVPGDYGYTF. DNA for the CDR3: TGTGCCAGCAGCAAGGGACAAGGGGTCCCTGGGGACTATGGCTACACCTTC.